This T cell receptor beta chain was profiled in a study of a mutant IDH1 vaccine in newly diagnosed glioma. Study overall: At weeks 1, 3, 5, 7, 11, 15, 19 and 23, patients received a vaccination, eight in all. Earlier treatment was radiotherapy, temozolomide, or both, with most getting both. The study's findings and limits: Seemingly, pseudoprogression had no relation to changes in the top peripheral T cell clonotypes.

The CDR3 length is 16 residues. Germline CDR1 is SEHNR and CDR2 is FQNEAQ (reference sequence). V was pared by 6 bases and J by 2 bases, with 6 bases of the junction left unmatched. Comments on this clone: No antigen is known for it.

The repertoire was sequenced with immunoSEQ multiplex PCR; TCRdb's copy has only in-frame clones and lacks some. Of more than 30,000 clones in the sample, roughly 90% were seen once. Described time point: week 11, during vaccination. Doses comprised 300 ug of mutant IDH1 20-mer peptide each, plus topical imiquimod. Donors had new IDH1-mutant astrocytomas of WHO grade 3 or 4 (ATRX-lost). The sequencing here drew on PBMCs, taken from a glioma patient whose treatment included an IDH1 peptide vaccine. This clonotype was sampled from a man aged 18 to 30 with glioma. This chain connects TRBV7-9 to TRBJ2-2; 10 bases agree with TRBD2. CDR3 amino acids: CASSPSGRANTGELFF. The CDR3 nucleotides are TGTGCCAGCAGTCCCAGCGGGAGGGCTAACACCGGGGAGCTGTTTTTT. Using reference TRBV7-9 and TRBJ2-2 for the parts outside the CDR3, the full variable domain is DTGVSQNPRHKITKRGQNVTFRCDPISEHNRLYWYRQTLGQGPEFLTYFQNEAQLEKSRLLSDRFSAERPKGSFSTLEIQRTEQGDSAMYLCASSPSGRANTGELFFGEGSRLTVL.